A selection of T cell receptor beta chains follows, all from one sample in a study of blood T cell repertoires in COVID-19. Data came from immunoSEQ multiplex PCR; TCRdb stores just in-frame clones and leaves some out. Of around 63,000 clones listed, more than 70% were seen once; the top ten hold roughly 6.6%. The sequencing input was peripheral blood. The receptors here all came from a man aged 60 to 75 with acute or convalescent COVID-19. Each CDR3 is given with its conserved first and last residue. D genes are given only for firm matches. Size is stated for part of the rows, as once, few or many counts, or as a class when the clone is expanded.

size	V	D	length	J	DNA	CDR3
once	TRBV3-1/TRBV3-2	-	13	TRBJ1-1	TGTGCCAGCAGCCCTCAGGGTCCCACTGAAGCTTTCTTT	CASSPQGPTEAFF
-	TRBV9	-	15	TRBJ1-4	TGTGCCAGCAGCCCCGGGGGGCACGGTAATGAAAAACTGTTTTTT	CASSPGGHGNEKLFF
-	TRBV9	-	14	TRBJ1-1	TGTGCCAGCAGCGTACAGGGAAGTAATACTGAAGCTTTCTTT	CASSVQGSNTEAFF
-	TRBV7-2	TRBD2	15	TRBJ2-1	TGTGCCAGCAGCCCAGTAGCGGGGGGGGGAAATGAGCAGTTCTTC	CASSPVAGGGNEQFF
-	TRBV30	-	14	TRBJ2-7	TGTGCCTGGAGTCCAATCCCAGGGTCCTACGAGCAGTACTTC	CAWSPIPGSYEQYF
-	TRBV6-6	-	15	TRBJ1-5	TGTGCCAGCAGTTACTCCGTTCAGAAAAATCAGCCCCAGCATTTT	CASSYSVQKNQPQHF
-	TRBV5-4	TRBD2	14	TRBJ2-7	TGTGCCAGCAGCGTAAGCGGGGGCAACTACGAGCAGTACTTC	CASSVSGGNYEQYF
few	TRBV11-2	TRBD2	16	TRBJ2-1	TGTGCCAGCAGCTTACGCGGGGGGAGCTCCTACAATGAGCAGTTCTTC	CASSLRGGSSYNEQFF
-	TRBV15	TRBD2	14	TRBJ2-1	TGTGCCACCAGCAGACTAGCGGGGGGGCATGAGCAGTTCTTC	CATSRLAGGHEQFF
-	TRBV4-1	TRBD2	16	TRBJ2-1	TGCGCCAGCAGCCACCTGGGACTAGACTCCTACAATGAGCAGTTCTTC	CASSHLGLDSYNEQFF
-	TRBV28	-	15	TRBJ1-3	TGTGCCAGCAGTCCCCAGGTTATCTCTGGAAACACCATATATTTT	CASSPQVISGNTIYF
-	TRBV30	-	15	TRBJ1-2	TGTGCCTGGAGTGTAATGGGGGGGGACATCTATGGCTACACCTTC	CAWSVMGGDIYGYTF
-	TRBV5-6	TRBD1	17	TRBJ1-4	TGTGCCAGCAGCTCCGTGGCAGGGGGCCGGGCTAATGAAAAACTGTTTTTT	CASSSVAGGRANEKLFF
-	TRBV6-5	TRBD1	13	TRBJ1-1	TGTGCCAGCAGCCAAGGGGGCTTTTCGGATGCTTTCTTT	CASSQGGFSDAFF
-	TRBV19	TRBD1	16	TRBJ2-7	TGTGCCAGTAGCATCCTAGGGACAGTCCCCTCCTACGAGCAGTACTTC	CASSILGTVPSYEQYF
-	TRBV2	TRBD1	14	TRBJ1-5	TGTGCCAGTAGTTGGGGACAGGGTAATCAGCCCCAGCATTTT	CASSWGQGNQPQHF
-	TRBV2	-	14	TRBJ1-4	TGTGCCAGCAGTACAGGGACGATTAATGAAAAACTGTTTTTT	CASSTGTINEKLFF
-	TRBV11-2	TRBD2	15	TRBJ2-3	TGTGCCAGCAGCAAAAGCGGGGGGGAAGGAGATACGCAGTATTTT	CASSKSGGEGDTQYF
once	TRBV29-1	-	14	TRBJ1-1	TGCAGCGTTGAACGGCGGATCGTGGACACTGAAGCTTTCTTT	CSVERRIVDTEAFF
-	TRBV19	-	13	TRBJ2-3	TGTGCCAGTAGTACCGGAAACAGGGTGGCGCAGTATTTT	CASSTGNRVAQYF
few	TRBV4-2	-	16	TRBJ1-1	TGTGCCAGCAGCCAAGACCCAGGGAGGCGAAACACTGAAGCTTTCTTT	CASSQDPGRRNTEAFF
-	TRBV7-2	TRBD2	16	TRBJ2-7	TGTGCCAGCAGCTTAGCGTCGGGGGGGTCTGGCTACGAGCAGTACTTC	CASSLASGGSGYEQYF
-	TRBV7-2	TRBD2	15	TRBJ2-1	TGTGCCAGCAGCTCCGTAGCGGGGGGGAACAATGAGCAGTTCTTC	CASSSVAGGNNEQFF
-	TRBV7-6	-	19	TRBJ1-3	TGTGCCAGCAGCCTCGGGCCCGGAGGAGGCTTTTCCTCTGGAAACACCATATATTTT	CASSLGPGGGFSSGNTIYF